The 11 T cell receptor beta chains given below trace back to one sample, sequenced in a study of regulatory T cells in long-lasting Graves disease. Time point of the sample: persistent/refractory GD, antithyroid drugs over 5 years with positive TRAb. PBMC RNA served as the TCR library source. To make TCR beta libraries, researchers used iRepertoire HTBI primers and Arm-PCR of CDR3 regions. TCRdb redid the calling of the multiplex PCR reads with MiXCR, one entry per CDR3 protein. Of roughly 400,000 distinct CDR3 sequences listed, less than 25% are singletons. The source material was peripheral blood mononuclear cells (PBMCs), sampled when the disease was refractory, from a patient treated with antithyroid drugs. All receptors derive from a female donor with Graves disease.

The chain joins TRBV6-2 or TRBV6-3 to TRBJ1-1; 12 bases align to TRBD1. Germline V lookup: CDR1 MNHEY, CDR2 SVGEGT. Trimming cost V 4 bases and J 4 bases; bases outside gene matches: 4. The CDR3 length is 15 residues. The DNA of the CDR3 is TGTGCCAGCAGTTTGGGACAGGGGGCTTTCACTGAAGCTTTCTTT. It yields the protein CASSLGQGAFTEAFF.

Only a few counts were recorded for this clonotype. The chain recombines TRBV9 with TRBJ2-2; a weak D match, TRBD2 (6 bases). Per the germline V gene, CDR1 is SGDLS and CDR2 is YYNGEE. The CDR3 covers 16 residues. The ends were cut back, 6 bases at V and 6 bases at J, with 21 bases in the middle. Written as DNA, the CDR3 is TGTGCCAGCACCCCCTGGGGGACTGCTAGGTCCGGGGAGCTGTTTTTT. Translating it yields CASTPWGTARSGELFF.

V usage is TRBV9 and J usage is TRBJ1-2; 9 bases are a match to TRBD1. The germline V gene encodes CDR1 SGDLS and CDR2 YYNGEE. CDR3 length equals 14 residues. The trim removed 3 bases at V and 7 bases at J, leaving 7 bases unmatched. CDR3 amino acids: CASSATGGSFGYTF. DNA for the CDR3: TGTGCCAGCAGCGCGACAGGGGGGAGCTTTGGCTACACCTTC.

The chain joins TRBV6-2 or TRBV6-3 to TRBJ2-1; TRBD1 matches 7 bases. Per germline, CDR1 MNHEY and CDR2 SVGEGT. This CDR3 contains 13 residues. V lost 1 base to trimming and J lost 9 bases; unmatched junction nucleotides: 3. The CDR3 bases are TGTGCCAGCAGTTACTACAGGGGCGCTGAGCAGTTCTTC. Protein sequence: CASSYYRGAEQFF.

This clonotype showed up just a few times. The rearrangement joins TRBV10-3 to TRBJ1-5; D call uncertain. V lost 3 bases and J 0 bases, leaving 3 bases between the germline ends. The germline gives CDR1 ENHRY, CDR2 SYGVKD. The CDR3 extends over 13 amino acids. The DNA for the CDR3 is TGTGCCATCAGTGAAGCTAGCAATCAGCCCCAGCATTTT. As protein: CAISEASNQPQHF.

V and J are TRBV20-1 and TRBJ2-2; TRBD2 matches at 14 bases. CDR1 and CDR2 from the germline V gene are DFQATT and SNEGSKA (reference sequence). J gave up 7 bases and V 6 bases, and 19 bases lay outside the gene matches. The length of the CDR3 is 19 residues. The CDR3 spells CSAPFRPGTSGRMVGELFF. The CDR3 bases are TGCAGTGCCCCTTTCCGTCCCGGGACTAGCGGGAGAATGGTCGGGGAGCTGTTTTTT.

This clonotype was recorded many times. V gene TRBV20-1 combines with J gene TRBJ2-5; D remains unclear. Trimming cost V 3 bases and J 1 base, with 12 bases left between them. Germline CDR1 and CDR2: DFQATT and SNEGSKA (reference sequence). The CDR3 has 14 amino acids. The CDR3 DNA sequence: TGCAGTGCTAGCCCAACCCACCTCCAAGAGACCCAGTACTTC. Protein: CSASPTHLQETQYF.

This chain links TRBV5-1 with TRBJ2-7, with TRBD2 identical over 11 bases. CDR3 size: 15 residues. Germline loops: CDR1 SGHRS, CDR2 YFSETQ. V was pared by 0 bases and J by 4 bases, with 3 bases of the junction left unmatched. The CDR3 loop reads CASSLELAGVYEQYF. In nucleotides, the CDR3 is TGCGCCAGCAGCTTGGAACTAGCGGGAGTTTACGAGCAGTACTTC.

The chain employs TRBV6-5 and TRBJ1-2; D call uncertain. Germline values: CDR1 MNHEY, CDR2 SVGAGI. There are 14 residues in the CDR3. The V end was cut by 0 bases, the J end by 8 bases, with 13 bases between. The chain's CDR3 is CASSYSEIFRGYTF. The CDR3 DNA is TGTGCCAGCAGTTACTCGGAGATATTTCGGGGCTACACCTTC.

In this sample, this clonotype turned up many times. The chain couples TRBV7-8 to TRBJ2-7; D perhaps matches TRBD1 (6 bases). CDR1 and CDR2 (germline): SGHVS, FQNEAQ. Trimming took 5 bases from V and 2 from J, leaving 13 bases between them. This CDR3 is built from 14 residues. This CDR3 is CASSPHRDTYEQYF. CDR3 bases: TGTGCCAGCAGCCCGCACCGGGACACCTACGAGCAGTACTTC.

In the case of this clonotype: Its ends do not fully match the called genes, so a read error is possible. The chain links TRBV18 to TRBJ1-1, with TRBD1 identical over 7 bases. The CDR3 extends over 13 amino acids. Germline CDR1 reads KGHSH; CDR2 reads LQKENI. CDR3 nucleotides: TGTGCCTGCTCAATCGACAGGGACACTGAAGCTTTCTTT. Protein: CACSIDRDTEAFF. The full variable domain, rest sourced from reference TRBV18 and TRBJ1-1, is NAGVMQNPRHLVRRRGQEARLRCSPMKGHSHVYWYRQLPEEGLKFMVYLQKENIIDESGMPKERFSAEFPKEGPSILRIQQVVRGDSAAYFCACSIDRDTEAFFGQGTRLTVV.